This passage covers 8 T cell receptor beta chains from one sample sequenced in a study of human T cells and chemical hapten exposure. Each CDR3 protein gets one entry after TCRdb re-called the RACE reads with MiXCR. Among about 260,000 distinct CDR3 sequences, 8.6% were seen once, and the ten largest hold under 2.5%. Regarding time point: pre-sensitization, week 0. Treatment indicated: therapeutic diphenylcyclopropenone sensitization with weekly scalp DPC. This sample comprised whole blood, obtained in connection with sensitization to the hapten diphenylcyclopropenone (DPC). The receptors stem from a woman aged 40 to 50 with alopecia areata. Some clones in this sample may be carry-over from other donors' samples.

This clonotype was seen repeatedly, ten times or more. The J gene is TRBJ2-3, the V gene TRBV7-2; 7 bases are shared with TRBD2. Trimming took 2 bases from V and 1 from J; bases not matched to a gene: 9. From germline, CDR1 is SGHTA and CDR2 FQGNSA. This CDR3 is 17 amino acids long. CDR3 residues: CASSLRLSSGGTDTQYF. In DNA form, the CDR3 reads TGTGCCAGCAGCTTAAGGCTTTCGAGCGGGGGCACAGATACGCAGTATTTT.

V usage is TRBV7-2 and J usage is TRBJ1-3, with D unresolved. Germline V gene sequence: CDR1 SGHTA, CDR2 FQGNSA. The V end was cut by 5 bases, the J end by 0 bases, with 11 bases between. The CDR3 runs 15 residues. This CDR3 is CASSPPWDSGNTIYF. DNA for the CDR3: TGTGCCAGCAGCCCTCCCTGGGACTCTGGAAACACCATATATTTT. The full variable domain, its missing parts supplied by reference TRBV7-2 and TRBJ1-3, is GAGVSQSPSNKVTEKGKDVELRCDPISGHTALYWYRQSLGQGLEFLIYFQGNSAPDKSGLPSDRFSAERTGGSVSTLTIQRTQQEDSAVYLCASSPPWDSGNTIYFGEGSWLTVV.

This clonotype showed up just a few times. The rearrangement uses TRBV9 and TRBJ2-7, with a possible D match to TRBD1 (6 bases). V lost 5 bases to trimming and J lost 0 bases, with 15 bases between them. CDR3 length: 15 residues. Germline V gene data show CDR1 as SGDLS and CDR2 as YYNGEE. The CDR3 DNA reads TGTGCCAGCAGTTTCTATCAGGACAGCTCCTACGAGCAGTACTTC. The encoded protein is CASSFYQDSSYEQYF.

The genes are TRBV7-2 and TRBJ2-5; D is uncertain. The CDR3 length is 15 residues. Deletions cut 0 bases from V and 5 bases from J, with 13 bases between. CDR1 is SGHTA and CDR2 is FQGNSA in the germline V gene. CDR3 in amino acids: CASSLATASGETQYF. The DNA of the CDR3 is TGTGCCAGCAGCTTAGCCACAGCATCTGGGGAGACCCAGTACTTC.

The CDR3 DNA sequence: TGTGCCAGCAGTGAAAGACTAGGGGTGGCTTTCTTT. It specifies CASSERLGVAFF. The V call is TRBV6-1, the J call TRBJ1-1, with D possibly being TRBD1 (5 bases). The V end was cut by 2 bases, the J end by 11 bases, with 12 bases between. In germline, CDR1 is MNHNS, CDR2 SASEGT. The CDR3 covers 12 residues.

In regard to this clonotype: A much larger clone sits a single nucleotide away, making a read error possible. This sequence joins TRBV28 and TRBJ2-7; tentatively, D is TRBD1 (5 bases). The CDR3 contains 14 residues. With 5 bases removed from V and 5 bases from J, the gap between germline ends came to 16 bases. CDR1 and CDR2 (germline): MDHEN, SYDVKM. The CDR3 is CASSTPGRSNEQYF. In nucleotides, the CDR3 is TGTGCCAGCAGTACACCAGGGCGGTCGAACGAGCAGTACTTC. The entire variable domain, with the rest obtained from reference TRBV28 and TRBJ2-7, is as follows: DVKVTQSSRYLVKRTGEKVFLECVQDMDHENMFWYRQDPGLGLRLIYFSYDVKMKEKGDIPEGYSVSREKKERFSLILESASTNQTSMYLCASSTPGRSNEQYFGPGTRLTVT.

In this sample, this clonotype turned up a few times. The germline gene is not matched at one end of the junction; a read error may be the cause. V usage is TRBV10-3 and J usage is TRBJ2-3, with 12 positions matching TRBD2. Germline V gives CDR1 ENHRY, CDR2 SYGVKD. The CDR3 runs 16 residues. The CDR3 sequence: CAISQSGTSGRDTQYF. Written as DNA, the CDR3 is TGTGCCATCAGTCAGTCGGGTACTAGCGGGAGGGATACGCAGTATTTT.

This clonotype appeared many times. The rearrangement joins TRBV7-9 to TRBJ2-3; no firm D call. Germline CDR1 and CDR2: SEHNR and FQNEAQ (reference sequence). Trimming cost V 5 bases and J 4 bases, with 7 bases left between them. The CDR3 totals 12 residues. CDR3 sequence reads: CASSNEADTQYF. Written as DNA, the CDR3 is TGTGCCAGCAGCAACGAGGCAGATACGCAGTATTTT.